This entry lists 28 T cell receptor beta chains sequenced from one sample in a study of graft-versus-host responses after intestinal transplantation. Produced via immunoSEQ multiplex PCR; TCRdb's table is partial and in-frame only. Of more than 95,000 clones in the sample, roughly 90% are singletons; the top ten hold around 0.17%. The antigens of these receptors remain unknown. The sequencing here drew on unstimulated CD4+ T cells sorted from spleen or lymph node cells, taken before intestinal transplant. These receptors originate from a human donor who received an intestinal transplant.

V and J are TRBV4-3 and TRBJ1-1; 9 bases are shared with TRBD1. V shed 1 base and J 4 bases; nucleotides not matched to a gene: 4. The CDR3 is 15 residues long. Per the germline V gene, CDR1 is LGHNA and CDR2 is YSLEER. In nucleotides, the CDR3 is TGCGCCAGCAGCCAAGTGGGGACAGGGCTCACTGAAGCTTTCTTT. Its protein product is CASSQVGTGLTEAFF.

The rearrangement joins TRBV9 to TRBJ1-1; D perhaps matches TRBD1 (5 bases). CDR3 length: 13 residues. V was trimmed by 2 bases and J by 2 bases, leaving 7 bases between them. The germline CDR1 and CDR2 sequences are SGDLS and YYNGEE. The CDR3 loop reads CASSVGHNTEAFF. The CDR3 nucleotides are TGTGCCAGCAGCGTTGGACATAACACTGAAGCTTTCTTT.

V is TRBV19 and J is TRBJ1-2; D unclear. CDR1 and CDR2 from the germline V gene are LNHDA and SQIVND (reference sequence). V dropped 5 bases and J dropped 6 bases, with 22 bases sitting between them. The length of the CDR3 is 16 residues. CDR3 nucleotides: TGTGCCAGTAGTGAGACATTGGCGGGAAGTTGGAATGGCTACACCTTC. Amino acid sequence: CASSETLAGSWNGYTF. Full variable domain (missing parts from reference TRBV19 and TRBJ1-2): DGGITQSPKYLFRKEGQNVTLSCEQNLNHDAMYWYRQDPGQGLRLIYYSQIVNDFQKGDIAEGYSVSREKKESFPLTVTSAQKNPTAFYLCASSETLAGSWNGYTFGSGTRLTVV.

This clone is a singleton in its sample. V is TRBV30 and J is TRBJ1-3, with 7 nucleotides matching TRBD1. CDR1 and CDR2 (germline): GTSNPN, SVGIG (reference sequence). After removal of 2 bases from V and 6 bases from J, the junction contained 10 bases not matched to a gene. CDR3 length: 15 amino acids. In nucleotides, the CDR3 is TGTGCCTGGAGTCTGGGACAGACTCTTGAAAACACCATATATTTT. Amino acids: CAWSLGQTLENTIYF.

This chain uses TRBV19 with TRBJ2-3; 10 bases fit TRBD2. Germline CDR1 LNHDA, CDR2 SQIVND (reference sequence). The CDR3 runs 16 residues. Losses at the gene ends were 3 bases for V and 5 bases for J; bases not matched to a gene: 8. Written as DNA, the CDR3 is TGTGCCAGTAGTATGCTCTCTAGCGGGGGTATAGATACGCAGTATTTT. This codes for CASSMLSSGGIDTQYF.

V gene TRBV28 combines with J gene TRBJ1-2, with D perhaps matching TRBD1 (6 bases). Germline lookup yields CDR1 MDHEN and CDR2 SYDVKM. This CDR3 spans 13 amino acids. The V end was cut by 3 bases, the J end by 8 bases, with 13 bases between. CDR3 residues: CASSLPGDRGYTF. The CDR3, as DNA: TGTGCCAGCAGTTTGCCAGGGGATCGGGGCTACACCTTC.

In DNA, the CDR3 is TGCGCCAGCAGCTTGGTGGCGGGGTCCTCCTACGAGCAGTACTTC. Encoded protein: CASSLVAGSSYEQYF. The chain employs TRBV5-1 and TRBJ2-7; D might be TRBD2 (6 bases). The V end lost 0 bases, the J end lost 0 bases, and 10 bases lay between the germline ends. Germline V gives CDR1 SGHRS, CDR2 YFSETQ. This CDR3 contains 15 residues. The full variable domain, rest sourced from reference TRBV5-1 and TRBJ2-7, is KAGVTQTPRYLIKTRGQQVTLSCSPISGHRSVSWYQQTPGQGLQFLFEYFSETQRNKGNFPGRFSGRQFSNSRSEMNVSTLELGDSALYLCASSLVAGSSYEQYFGPGTRLTVT.

The rearrangement links TRBV5-1 to TRBJ2-3; D call uncertain. Between the trimmed V and J ends, which lost 0 bases and 2 bases, there was a span of 10 bases. The CDR3 has 15 residues. The germline V gene has CDR1 SGHRS and CDR2 YFSETQ. The CDR3 region has the DNA TGCGCCAGCAGCTTGGGGGCAGCCTACACAGATACGCAGTATTTT. This translates into CASSLGAAYTDTQYF.

V usage is TRBV25-1 and J usage is TRBJ2-3; no firm D call. Trimming pared 3 bases from V and 2 bases from J, leaving 18 bases between. The V gene's germline CDR1 is MGHDK and CDR2 SYGVNS. This CDR3 comprises 17 residues. CDR3 in DNA: TGTGCCAGCAGTGACAATGCCCATCTACCTCCCACAGATACGCAGTATTTT. Its translation is CASSDNAHLPPTDTQYF.

The chain joins TRBV6-1 to TRBJ2-7; D remains unclear. In germline, CDR1 is MNHNS, CDR2 SASEGT. The CDR3 is made up of 15 amino acids. V lost 0 bases and J 6 bases, leaving 15 bases between the germline ends. CDR3 sequence reads: CASSEARSPPGEQYF. CDR3 DNA sequence: TGTGCCAGCAGTGAAGCAAGGTCTCCGCCGGGCGAGCAGTACTTC.

The rearrangement joins TRBV25-1 to TRBJ2-6, with 7 bases aligning to TRBD1. The length of the CDR3 is 15 residues. Germline V gene lookup returns CDR1 MGHDK and CDR2 SYGVNS. J was trimmed by 0 bases and V by 6 bases; bases with no gene match: 2. CDR3 in amino acids: CASRDRSSGANVLTF. CDR3 coding DNA: TGTGCCAGCAGGGACAGGAGCTCTGGGGCCAACGTCCTGACTTTC.

This chain uses TRBV7-8 with TRBJ2-1; D is possibly TRBD1 (6 bases). There are 15 residues in the CDR3. Germline V lookup: CDR1 SGHVS, CDR2 FQNEAQ. Trimming shortened V by 1 base and J by 4 bases, and 11 bases separated the two germline ends. The CDR3 spells CASSLDRATYNEQFF. The CDR3 nucleotides are TGTGCCAGCAGCTTAGACAGGGCGACTTACAATGAGCAGTTCTTC.

This clone came up once. This chain connects TRBV5-1 to TRBJ1-2; TRBD1 matches 7 bases. V was clipped by 4 bases and J by 0 bases; unmatched bases: 3. CDR1 and CDR2 (germline): SGHRS, YFSETQ. The CDR3 totals 14 residues. The DNA of the CDR3 is TGCGCCAGCAGCCTGACAGGGACTAACTATGGCTACACCTTC. It codes for CASSLTGTNYGYTF.

The V call is TRBV19, the J call TRBJ2-3; tentatively, D is TRBD2 (5 bases). There are 16 residues in the CDR3. The V and J ends lost 5 bases and 0 bases respectively, with 15 bases between them. Germline CDR1 LNHDA, CDR2 SQIVND (reference sequence). CDR3 loop: CASSRRRSYSTDTQYF. In nucleotides, the CDR3 is TGTGCCAGTAGTCGGAGGAGATCGTATAGCACAGATACGCAGTATTTT.

This chain uses TRBV30 with TRBJ1-6; D is perhaps TRBD1 (6 bases). CDR3 length equals 20 residues. CDR1 GTSNPN and CDR2 SVGIG come from the germline V gene (reference sequence). With 2 bases removed from V and 5 bases from J, the gap between germline ends came to 28 bases. The CDR3 loop is CAWSPVGTLTGGRNNSPLHF. In DNA, the CDR3 is TGTGCCTGGAGTCCCGTTGGGACTTTGACAGGCGGGAGAAATAATTCACCCCTCCACTTT. Variable domain in full (rest from reference TRBV30 and TRBJ1-6): SQTIHQWPATLVQPVGSPLSLECTVEGTSNPNLYWYRQAAGRGLQLLFYSVGIGQISSEVPQNLSASRPQDRQFILSSKKLLLSDSGFYLCAWSPVGTLTGGRNNSPLHFGNGTRLTVT.

J is TRBJ2-7 and V is TRBV30; D remains ambiguous. This CDR3 contains 12 residues. In germline, CDR1 is GTSNPN, CDR2 SVGIG (reference sequence). Deletions cut 7 bases from V and 2 bases from J, with 12 bases between. The CDR3: CASTMAPYEQYF. CDR3 DNA sequence: TGTGCCTCCACTATGGCTCCCTACGAGCAGTACTTC.

The rearrangement uses TRBV28 and TRBJ1-6, with D unclear. Germline loops: CDR1 MDHEN, CDR2 SYDVKM. V lost 5 bases to trimming and J lost 9 bases, with 17 bases between them. This CDR3 comprises 15 residues. This chain's CDR3 is CASSPFSGLGSPLHF. The DNA of the CDR3 is TGTGCCAGCAGTCCGTTTTCCGGGTTGGGTTCACCCCTCCACTTT.

This clone was counted once. This chain links TRBV5-1 with TRBJ2-1; weak D call: TRBD2 (6 bases). The ends were cut back, 2 bases at V and 3 bases at J, with 12 bases in the middle. CDR1 is SGHRS, CDR2 YFSETQ, per germline. The CDR3 sequence is 15 residues long. Here the CDR3 reads CASSLTGTLYNEQFF. The CDR3 coding sequence is TGCGCCAGCAGCTTAACCGGGACTCTCTACAATGAGCAGTTCTTC.

The chain uses TRBV6-6 and TRBJ2-7, with 14 bases fitting TRBD2. V lost 6 bases and J lost 5; bases outside the gene matches: 6. The CDR3 sequence is 15 residues long. Germline values: CDR1 MNHNY, CDR2 SVGAGI (reference sequence). CDR3 in amino acids: CASSTGTSGSNEQYF. The CDR3 coding sequence is TGTGCCAGCAGCACCGGGACTAGCGGGAGCAACGAGCAGTACTTC.

This chain uses TRBV19 with TRBJ1-4, with D unclear. From germline, CDR1 is LNHDA and CDR2 SQIVND (reference sequence). Trimming shortened V by 3 bases and J by 5 bases, and 7 bases separated the two germline ends. CDR3 length equals 13 residues. The CDR3 spells CASSIPQNEKLFF. DNA of the CDR3: TGTGCCAGTAGTATCCCACAAAATGAAAAACTGTTTTTT.

The chain carries TRBV4-1 and TRBJ2-7; 10 nucleotides agree with TRBD2. The CDR3 extends over 15 amino acids. Germline CDR1 MGHRA, CDR2 YSYEKL. The V and J ends lost 2 bases and 3 bases, in that order; junction bases with no gene match: 4. CDR3 in amino acids: CASSQRTSGNYEQYF. For the CDR3, the DNA is TGCGCCAGCAGCCAAAGGACTAGCGGAAACTACGAGCAGTACTTC.

This clone was seen a single time. The chain joins TRBV4-1 to TRBJ2-1, with 7 bases aligning to TRBD2. V lost 4 bases to trimming and J lost 8 bases; unmatched junction nucleotides: 14. The CDR3 runs to 16 residues. Germline V gene data show CDR1 as MGHRA and CDR2 as YSYEKL. Here the CDR3 reads CASSRLNRDYGDEQFF. The DNA for the CDR3 is TGCGCCAGCAGCCGATTAAACCGGGACTATGGGGATGAGCAGTTCTTC.

The chain carries TRBV5-4 and TRBJ2-3, with 14 bases that match TRBD2. This CDR3 region has 16 residues. Germline V lookup: CDR1 SGHNT, CDR2 YYREEE (reference sequence). The V segment lost 0 bases and the J segment 7 bases; nucleotides outside the gene matches: 4. The CDR3 loop is CASSLAGTSGSHTQYF. CDR3 DNA sequence: TGTGCCAGCAGCTTGGCCGGGACTAGCGGGAGCCATACGCAGTATTTT. The whole variable domain, filled in from reference TRBV5-4 and TRBJ2-3, reads ETGVTQSPTHLIKTRGQQVTLRCSSQSGHNTVSWYQQALGQGPQFIFQYYREEENGRGNFPPRFSGLQFPNYSSELNVNALELDDSALYLCASSLAGTSGSHTQYFGPGTRLTVL.

V gene TRBV5-1 combines with J gene TRBJ1-1; D remains unclear. This CDR3 region has 14 residues. Trimming removed 2 bases from V and 0 bases from J, with 8 bases in between. Looked up from germline, CDR1 is SGHRS and CDR2 is YFSETQ. The CDR3 DNA reads TGCGCCAGCAGCTTAGAGGCCATGAACACTGAAGCTTTCTTT. This codes for CASSLEAMNTEAFF.

The DNA for the CDR3 is TGCGCCAGCAGCCTGGGACAGGGAATCTACAATGAGCAGTTCTTC. Protein: CASSLGQGIYNEQFF. The chain is built from TRBV5-1 and TRBJ2-1; 9 bases map to TRBD1. The CDR3 contains 15 residues. V dropped 4 bases and J dropped 3; count of bases not matched to a gene: 5. Germline V gene lookup returns CDR1 SGHRS and CDR2 YFSETQ.

The chain joins TRBV4-1 to TRBJ2-1, with TRBD2 matching 9 bases. The CDR3 runs to 17 residues. Germline CDR1 MGHRA, CDR2 YSYEKL. V was clipped by 3 bases and J by 6 bases; unmatched bases: 12. The CDR3 bases are TGCGCCAGCAGCCAGATCCCTAGGGCGGGAGGGCCCAATGAGCAGTTCTTC. Its protein is CASSQIPRAGGPNEQFF.

A single count supports this clone. The rearrangement uses TRBV5-5 and TRBJ2-1, with TRBD2 identical over 10 bases. V lost 4 bases to trimming and J lost 0 bases; unmatched junction nucleotides: 4. In germline, CDR1 is SGHKS, CDR2 YYEKEE (reference sequence). The CDR3 length is 16 residues. The CDR3 sequence is CASSPGTSVSYNEQFF. CDR3 sequence (DNA): TGTGCCAGCAGCCCCGGGACTAGCGTCTCCTACAATGAGCAGTTCTTC.

Only one count was recorded for this clone. The chain employs TRBV9 and TRBJ2-5; D is possibly TRBD2 (5 bases). The CDR3 extends over 15 amino acids. V was shortened by 0 bases and J by 5 bases, with 14 bases between the two germline ends. The germline CDR1 and CDR2 sequences are SGDLS and YYNGEE. The CDR3 spells CASSVAEAARETQYF. CDR3 sequence (DNA): TGTGCCAGCAGCGTAGCGGAGGCGGCGCGGGAGACCCAGTACTTC.